This T cell receptor (beta chain) stems from a study of chemoradiotherapy in HPV16-positive cancers. Regarding the study as a whole: Candidate HPV-specific clones and E7-related TCR motifs grew in tumor during treatment.

Profiled with immunoSEQ multiplex PCR; TCRdb holds only in-frame clones, not every one. The sample shows 40,000 or so clones, 65% to 80% of them seen only once. In the case of this clone: The antigen is unknown.

Trimming left V 0 bases short and J 4 bases short, with 9 bases between. Germline CDR1 and CDR2: SGHTA and FQGNSA. The CDR3 runs 14 residues. Here the sequenced sample was blood, taken from a patient who underwent chemoradiotherapy. This TCR was sampled from a human donor with HPV-associated anogenital cancer. This sequence joins TRBV7-2 and TRBJ1-1; possible D gene TRBD1, 6 bases. The CDR3 is CASSLAVGGTEAFF. DNA of the CDR3: TGTGCCAGCAGCTTAGCGGTAGGGGGCACTGAAGCTTTCTTT.